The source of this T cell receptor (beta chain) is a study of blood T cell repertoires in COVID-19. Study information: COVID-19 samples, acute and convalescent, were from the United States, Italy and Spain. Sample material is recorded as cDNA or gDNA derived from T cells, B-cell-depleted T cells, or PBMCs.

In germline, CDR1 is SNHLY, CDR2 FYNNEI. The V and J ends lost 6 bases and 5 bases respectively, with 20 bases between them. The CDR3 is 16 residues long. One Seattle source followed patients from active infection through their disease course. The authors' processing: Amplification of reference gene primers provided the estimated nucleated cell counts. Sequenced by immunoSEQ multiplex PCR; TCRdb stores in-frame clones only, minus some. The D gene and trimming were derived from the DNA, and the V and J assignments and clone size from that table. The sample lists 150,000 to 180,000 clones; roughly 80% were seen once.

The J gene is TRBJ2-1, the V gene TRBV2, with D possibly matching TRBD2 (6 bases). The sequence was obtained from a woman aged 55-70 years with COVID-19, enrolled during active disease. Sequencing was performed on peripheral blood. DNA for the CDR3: TGTGCCAGCAGACTAGTCCCGGGACTCCTTAACAATGAGCAGTTCTTC. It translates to CASRLVPGLLNNEQFF. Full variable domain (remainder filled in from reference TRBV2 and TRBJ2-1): EPEVTQTPSHQVTQMGQEVILRCVPISNHLYFYWYRQILGQKVEFLVSFYNNEISEKSEIFDDQFSVERPDGSNFTLKIRSTKLEDSAMYFCASRLVPGLLNNEQFFGPGTRLTVL.